Shown below are 27 T cell receptor beta chains from a single sample sequenced in a study of T cell responses to AZD1222 COVID-19 vaccine (dated by TCRdb to 2020 to 2023). Per the publication, the time point label means: baseline before first vaccination. Libraries came from the immunoSEQ multiplex PCR assay. Entries here come from immuneACCESS through TCRdb and include only in-frame sequences with V and J called. Some clones fail to appear in such tables; in the studies checked, an unresolved V gene covers under half of the shortfall, and the cause of the remainder is unknown. The sample table records 90,000 to 100,000 clones; around 90% of these occur just once. Around 3.1% of the sample is in the top ten clones. This specimen was peripheral blood, taken on day 0 of AZD1222 vaccination. The receptors originated from an adult in good health.

This clone was found a few times. Its ends do not fully match the called genes, so a read error is possible. This sequence joins TRBV9 and TRBJ2-1; 10 nucleotides line up with TRBD1. The CDR3 spans 16 residues. CDR1 is SGDLS and CDR2 is YYNGEE in the germline V gene. DNA for the CDR3: TGTGCCAGCAGCGTAGTAGGGACAGGGGCCTACAGTGAGCAGTTCTTC. This gives the protein CASSVVGTGAYSEQFF.

V usage is TRBV2 and J usage is TRBJ2-2, with D possibly being TRBD2 (5 bases). From germline, CDR1 is SNHLY and CDR2 FYNNEI. Between the trimmed V and J ends, which lost 4 bases and 4 bases, there was a span of 13 bases. The CDR3 contains 15 residues. The CDR3 DNA sequence: TGTGCCAGCAGTGCTAGCCTATCATCCACCGGGGAGCTGTTTTTT. Encoded protein: CASSASLSSTGELFF.

The CDR3 coding sequence is TGCGCCAGCAAGAACCTACAGGGGCCTGATTCACCCCTCCACTTT. The encoded protein is CASKNLQGPDSPLHF. The V call is TRBV5-1, the J call TRBJ1-6; 7 bases line up with TRBD1. This CDR3 comprises 15 residues. V lost 6 bases, J lost 8 bases, and 11 bases stayed unmatched. Germline V gene data show CDR1 as SGHRS and CDR2 as YFSETQ.

The genes are TRBV9 and TRBJ2-4, with D possibly being TRBD2 (6 bases). The CDR3 loop spans 17 amino acids. Germline CDR1 is SGDLS and CDR2 is YYNGEE. Trimming removed 4 bases from V and 0 bases from J, with 17 bases in between. In DNA form, the CDR3 reads TGTGCCAGCAGCCCCCAGGGAGGAGGGCTAGCCAAAAACATTCAGTACTTC. Protein product: CASSPQGGGLAKNIQYF.

This chain uses TRBV27 with TRBJ2-2; D remains unclear. Germline loops: CDR1 MNHEY, CDR2 SMNVEV (reference sequence). V lost 2 bases and J lost 5, with 12 bases in between. The CDR3 is 15 amino acids. The CDR3 sequence is CASSLVAEYTGELFF. DNA for the CDR3: TGTGCCAGCAGTTTAGTGGCAGAATATACCGGGGAGCTGTTTTTT.

This rearrangement joins TRBV7-8 to TRBJ2-7, with TRBD1 identical over 8 bases. Germline V lookup: CDR1 SGHVS, CDR2 FQNEAQ. Unmatched junction bases numbered 3, after V lost 1 base and J lost 4 bases. The CDR3 is 14 amino acids. CDR3 bases: TGTGCCAGCAGCTTAGGCGACAGGGGTTACGAGCAGTACGTC. Translating it yields CASSLGDRGYEQYV.

This chain links TRBV24-1 with TRBJ2-1; 9 bases align to TRBD1. The CDR3 has 14 residues. Trimming cost V 9 bases and J 7 bases; bases outside gene matches: 9. The V gene's germline CDR1 is KGHDR and CDR2 SFDVKD. The CDR3 region has the DNA TGTGCCACCGCCCCTGGGACAGGGTTAAATGAGCAGTTCTTC. It encodes CATAPGTGLNEQFF.

The genes are TRBV27 and TRBJ2-1; 14 bases fit TRBD2. The V and J ends lost 5 bases and 8 bases, in that order; junction bases with no gene match: 5. The CDR3 contains 15 residues. Germline V lookup: CDR1 MNHEY, CDR2 SMNVEV (reference sequence). CDR3 loop: CASSPGTSGGDEQFF. The DNA of the CDR3 is TGTGCCAGCAGTCCAGGGACTAGCGGGGGTGATGAGCAGTTCTTC.

The chain recombines TRBV6-6 with TRBJ2-4; no clear D gene. Germline loops: CDR1 MNHNY, CDR2 SVGAGI (reference sequence). The CDR3 has 14 amino acids. V dropped 6 bases and J dropped 0 bases, with 9 bases sitting between them. The CDR3 reads CASSFQLAKNIQYF. CDR3 sequence (DNA): TGTGCCAGCAGCTTCCAGTTAGCCAAAAACATTCAGTACTTC.

The rearrangement uses TRBV30 and TRBJ2-2; 11 bases fit TRBD2. CDR3 length: 15 amino acids. Germline CDR1 GTSNPN, CDR2 SVGIG (reference sequence). Unmatched junction bases numbered 10, after V lost 7 bases and J lost 6 bases. CDR3 residues: CASQGTSGWSGELFF. Here the CDR3 DNA reads TGTGCCTCCCAAGGGACTAGCGGTTGGTCCGGGGAGCTGTTTTTT.

The chain carries TRBV5-4 and TRBJ2-5, with 8 bases identical to TRBD1. With 1 base clipped from V and 1 base from J, the junction kept 6 bases outside the gene matches. Germline CDR1 is SGHNT and CDR2 is YYREEE (reference sequence). The CDR3 consists of 16 residues. The CDR3 nucleotides are TGTGCCAGCAGCTTGCCCCGGGGACAGGCCCAAGAGACCCAGTACTTC. This translates into CASSLPRGQAQETQYF.

The CDR3 sequence: CASSLGRGTGNTIYF. The CDR3 region has the DNA TGTGCCAGCAGCTTAGGCCGGGGGACGGGAAACACCATATATTTT. This chain uses TRBV13 with TRBJ1-3; maybe TRBD1 (5 bases). The CDR3 is 15 amino acids. The germline V gene encodes CDR1 PRHDT and CDR2 FYEKMQ (reference sequence). V was shortened by 0 bases and J by 4 bases, with 10 bases between the two germline ends.

The chain uses TRBV5-6 and TRBJ1-5; TRBD1 might be the D (5 bases). CDR1 is SGHDT and CDR2 is YYEEEE in the germline V gene. The CDR3 covers 19 residues. Trimming removed 0 bases at V and 0 bases at J, with 19 bases between. The CDR3 loop reads CASSLGAGAVGVSNQPQHF. CDR3 coding DNA: TGTGCCAGCAGCTTGGGTGCCGGGGCCGTAGGTGTTAGCAATCAGCCCCAGCATTTT.

Worth noting for this clone: A read error may produce the germline difference seen at one junction end. The V and J genes are TRBV6-6 and TRBJ1-2, with a weak D call TRBD1 (6 bases). Germline V gene sequence: CDR1 MNHNY, CDR2 SVGAGI (reference sequence). The CDR3 has 11 amino acids. CDR3 protein: CASSKGVGVAF. CDR3 in DNA: TGTGCCAGCTCAAAGGGGGTCGGTGTCGCCTTC.

The chain couples TRBV5-1 to TRBJ2-5; D not certain. Germline CDR1 and CDR2: SGHRS and YFSETQ. The CDR3 has 14 amino acids. The V end was cut by 1 base, the J end by 2 bases, with 9 bases between. CDR3 residues: CASSLWAEQETQYF. The CDR3 nucleotides read TGCGCCAGCAGCTTGTGGGCAGAACAAGAGACCCAGTACTTC.

This rearrangement joins TRBV7-9 to TRBJ1-6; perhaps TRBD1 as D (5 bases). The V end was cut by 4 bases, the J end by 9 bases, with 13 bases between. The CDR3 loop spans 14 amino acids. Germline CDR1 reads SEHNR; CDR2 reads FQNEAQ (reference sequence). The CDR3 here is CASSSTGFGSPLHF. CDR3 in DNA: TGTGCCAGCAGCTCAACAGGTTTTGGTTCACCCCTCCACTTT.

V usage is TRBV2 and J usage is TRBJ1-2; no clear D. Germline V gene lookup returns CDR1 SNHLY and CDR2 FYNNEI. V lost 0 bases, J lost 2 bases, and 16 bases lay in between. CDR3 length: 17 amino acids. CDR3 nucleotide sequence: TGTGCCAGCAGTGAAGCGCTTCGAGGTAGTGAGAACTATGGCTACACCTTC. Its protein is CASSEALRGSENYGYTF.

The chain employs TRBV2 and TRBJ2-5; 8 bases agree with TRBD2. From germline, CDR1 is SNHLY and CDR2 FYNNEI. With V trimmed by 6 bases and J by 6 bases, 3 bases remained unmatched. The CDR3 is 12 amino acids. The CDR3 coding sequence is TGTGCCAGCAGCGAGCGGGGGAAGACCCAGTACTTC. It is translated as CASSERGKTQYF.

The chain has TRBV5-6 and TRBJ2-5; D is possibly TRBD2 (6 bases). CDR1 and CDR2 (germline): SGHDT, YYEEEE. The V end was cut by 2 bases, the J end by 2 bases, with 19 bases between. CDR3 size: 17 residues. The CDR3 region is CASSFSSPSDFQETQYF. As DNA, the CDR3 is TGTGCCAGCAGCTTTTCGTCGCCTAGCGACTTTCAAGAGACCCAGTACTTC.

The chain is built from TRBV30 and TRBJ1-1; D unclear. Between the trimmed V and J ends, which lost 2 bases and 4 bases, there was a span of 5 bases. The CDR3 runs to 11 residues. Germline loops: CDR1 GTSNPN, CDR2 SVGIG (reference sequence). The CDR3 reads CAWSWVTEAFF. As DNA, the CDR3 is TGTGCCTGGAGTTGGGTCACTGAAGCTTTCTTT.

This rearrangement joins TRBV27 to TRBJ1-1, with D uncertain. V gave up 6 bases and J gave up 0 bases, with 14 bases separating them. Germline CDR1 MNHEY, CDR2 SMNVEV (reference sequence). The CDR3 contains 15 residues. Written as DNA, the CDR3 is TGTGCCAGCAGCCCCCTCCCACAGATGAACACTGAAGCTTTCTTT. Amino acids: CASSPLPQMNTEAFF.

This clone has only one observation. The CDR3: CAIRRTSGLQETQYF. CDR3 nucleotides: TGTGCCATCCGTCGGACTAGCGGTTTACAAGAGACCCAGTACTTC. The rearrangement links TRBV10-3 to TRBJ2-5; 10 nucleotides align to TRBD2. With V trimmed by 8 bases and J by 2 bases, 8 bases remained unmatched. Germline V CDR1 and CDR2: ENHRY, SYGVKD. This CDR3 has 15 amino acids.

The rearrangement links TRBV6-2 or TRBV6-3 to TRBJ2-1; tentatively, D is TRBD2 (6 bases). V lost 6 bases to trimming and J lost 12 bases, with 12 bases between them. The CDR3 covers 11 residues. Germline V gives CDR1 MNHEY, CDR2 SVGEGT. Written as DNA, the CDR3 is TGTGCCAGCAGCCATGGGACTCCGCAGTTCTTC. Its protein is CASSHGTPQFF.

This chain uses TRBV5-6 with TRBJ1-1, with D perhaps matching TRBD1 (5 bases). The CDR3 length is 15 residues. CDR1 is SGHDT, CDR2 YYEEEE, per germline. With 0 bases removed from V and 1 base from J, the gap between germline ends came to 10 bases. Here the CDR3 reads CASSLVGGKNTEAFF. CDR3 sequence (DNA): TGTGCCAGCAGCTTGGTTGGGGGAAAGAACACTGAAGCTTTCTTT.

This chain uses TRBV6-5 with TRBJ2-1, with 9 bases aligning to TRBD2. CDR3 length: 15 residues. Germline CDR1 is MNHEY and CDR2 is SVGAGI. Losses at the gene ends were 2 bases for V and 7 bases for J; bases not matched to a gene: 6. The CDR3 DNA follows: TGTGCCAGCAGTTACCGGCGGGGGGGATTTAATGAGCAGTTCTTC. Amino acids: CASSYRRGGFNEQFF.

This chain links TRBV7-9 with TRBJ1-2; D possibly corresponds to TRBD1 (5 bases). The V end was cut by 0 bases, the J end by 2 bases, with 10 bases between. Germline V gene sequence: CDR1 SEHNR, CDR2 FQNEAQ (reference sequence). The CDR3 runs 15 residues. The CDR3 sequence: CASSLARELNYGYTF. The DNA of the CDR3 is TGTGCCAGCAGCTTAGCCAGGGAGCTAAACTATGGCTACACCTTC. The full variable domain, in which reference TRBV7-9 and TRBJ1-2 provide the parts outside the CDR3, is DTGVSQNPRHKITKRGQNVTFRCDPISEHNRLYWYRQTLGQGPEFLTYFQNEAQLEKSRLLSDRFSAERPKGSFSTLEIQRTEQGDSAMYLCASSLARELNYGYTFGSGTRLTVV.

This chain uses TRBV5-5 with TRBJ1-6; D gene uncertain. In germline, CDR1 is SGHKS, CDR2 YYEKEE (reference sequence). CDR3 length: 14 amino acids. The V end was cut by 0 bases, the J end by 10 bases, with 11 bases between. The CDR3 DNA sequence: TGTGCCAGCAGCTTGGGGGATGGGGTCTCACCCCTCCACTTT. It translates to CASSLGDGVSPLHF.